Below, one T cell receptor beta chain is given with its context. The source of the sample is a study of T cells in Graves' hyperthyroidism and ophthalmopathy. Amplification yielded TCR beta CDR3 regions, with RNA transcripts as the source. An initial round of RT-PCR targeting the TCR CDR3 relied on the HTBI primer set. TCRdb reanalysed the multiplex PCR reads using MiXCR and keeps one entry per CDR3 protein. Of about 130,000 distinct CDR3 sequences listed, over 20% were seen once; the top ten hold 60% to 70%. The sample comprised blood. This receptor was obtained from a woman aged 45-65 years with Graves' hyperthyroidism that later progressed to Graves' ophthalmopathy.

The DNA of the CDR3 is TGCGCCAGCAGCCAAGAGGGGGTCAATCAGCCCCAGCATTTT. This gives the protein CASSQEGVNQPQHF. The rearrangement uses TRBV4-1 and TRBJ1-5; weak D call: TRBD1 (5 bases). V lost 0 bases, J lost 3 bases, and 6 bases lay in between. The germline V gene encodes CDR1 MGHRA and CDR2 YSYEKL. This CDR3 is built from 14 residues.